This T cell receptor (beta chain) was captured in a study of shared clonotypes between healthy human individuals. The authors ran the assay at deep level. Some clones are missing from TCRdb's copy, which holds only in-frame ones; the method was immunoSEQ multiplex PCR. The sample has about 610,000 clones, 90% to 97% seen once. CDR1 is MNHNY, CDR2 SVGAGI, per germline (reference sequence). This CDR3 has 13 residues. Trimming removed 4 bases at V and 2 bases at J, with 7 bases between. As defined, naive CD8 cells were CD45RO-negative and positively selected for CCR7, with terminally differentiated effector memory CD45RA+ cells excluded.

The sample taken for sequencing was naive CD8+ T cells sorted from blood. The chain employs TRBV6-6 and TRBJ2-3; D gene unclear. The receptor was derived from a woman in her twenties or thirties in good health. The CDR3 sequence: CASSLGFTDTQYF. The DNA for the CDR3 is TGTGCCAGCAGTTTAGGGTTCACAGATACGCAGTATTTT.